The sequence of this T cell receptor beta chain was determined in a study of identical twins. This clonotype was seen repeatedly, ten times or more. The antigen is undetermined. TCRdb re-derived calls from the 5' RACE reads in MiXCR, one entry per CDR3 protein. The profile shows about 890,000 distinct CDR3 sequences, about 12% of them singletons. Study-level points and caveats: For out-of-frame beta sequences, excess twin sharing was weaker. Cross-sectional statistics, not tracking of the same donors, supported the conclusions.

CDR1 is SGHVS and CDR2 is FQNEAQ in the germline V gene. V was shortened by 2 bases and J by 6 bases, with 5 bases between the two germline ends. CDR3 length: 12 amino acids. These data also featured in a second study, about yellow fever vaccine responses in identical twins.

The sequenced material came from PBMCs. The TCR sequence derives from a woman aged 18-29 years in good health. This chain links TRBV7-8 with TRBJ2-1, with unresolved D. Here the CDR3 DNA reads TGTGCCAGCAGCTTAACGTTCAATGAGCAGTTCTTC. Protein product: CASSLTFNEQFF.